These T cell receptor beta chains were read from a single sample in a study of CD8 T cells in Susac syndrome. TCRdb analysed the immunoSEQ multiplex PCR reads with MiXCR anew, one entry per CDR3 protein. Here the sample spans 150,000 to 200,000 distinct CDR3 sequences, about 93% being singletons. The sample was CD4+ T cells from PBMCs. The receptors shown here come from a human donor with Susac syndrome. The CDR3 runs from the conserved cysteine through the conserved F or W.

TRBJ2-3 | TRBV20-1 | CSATKREMGTDTQYF
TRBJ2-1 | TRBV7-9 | CASTPSIGRGKYNEQFF
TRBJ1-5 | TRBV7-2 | CASSFRGNQPQHF
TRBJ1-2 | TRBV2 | CASSVTRTANYGYTF
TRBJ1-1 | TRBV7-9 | CASSRPKGTRLNTEAFF
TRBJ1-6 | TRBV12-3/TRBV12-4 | CASSIGRDNSPLHF
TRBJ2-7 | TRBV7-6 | CASSPGTHYEQYF
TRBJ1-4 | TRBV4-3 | CASSQDRGFNEKLFF
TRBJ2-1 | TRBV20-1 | CSARDPGANEQFF
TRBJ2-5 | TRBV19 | CASRKSNQETQYF
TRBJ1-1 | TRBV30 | CAWSERNTEAFF
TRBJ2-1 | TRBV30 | CAWRESYNEQFF
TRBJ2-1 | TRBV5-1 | CASRTGTPAYEQFF
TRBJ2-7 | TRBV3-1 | CASSQDFDRPRLF
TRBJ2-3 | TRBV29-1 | CSAEAEGSTDTQYF
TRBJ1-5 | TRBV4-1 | CASSHTDREAQPQHF
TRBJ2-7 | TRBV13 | CASSYTGASYEQYF
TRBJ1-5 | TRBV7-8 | CASSQMLGGADNQPQHF
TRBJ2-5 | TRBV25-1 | CASSAHRDSQETQYF
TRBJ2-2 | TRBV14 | CASSQTRGGTGELFF
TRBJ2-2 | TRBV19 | CASSPDRDHTGELFF
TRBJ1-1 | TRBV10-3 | CAISDATGMGNTEAFF
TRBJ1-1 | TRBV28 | CASGDSQTEAFF
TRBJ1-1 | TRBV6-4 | CASRYRGGTEAFF
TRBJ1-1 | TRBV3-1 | CASSDAGGGTEAFF
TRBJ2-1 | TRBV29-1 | CSVDVGGGWQFF
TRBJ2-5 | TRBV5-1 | CASSLEGQGQETQYF